A single sample is the source of the 6 T cell receptor beta chains below, sequenced in a study of control samples from healthy donors and cancer patients. TCRdb's copy holds only in-frame clones and misses some; the assay was immunoSEQ multiplex PCR. Counted here are 80,000 to 100,000 clones, 88% occurring once; the ten biggest clones make up roughly 15%. The sample comprised blood. The receptors were gathered from a man younger than 40 in good health.

The rearrangement joins TRBV11-2 to TRBJ2-3; no reliable D call. Deletions cut 1 base from V and 5 bases from J, with 4 bases between. There are 12 residues in the CDR3. Per the germline V gene, CDR1 is SGHAT and CDR2 is FQNNGV. CDR3 in DNA: TGTGCCAGCAGCTTAGCGGTAGATACGCAGTATTTT. It encodes CASSLAVDTQYF.

The chain recombines TRBV2 with TRBJ2-7; D not certain. CDR3 length: 14 amino acids. V was trimmed by 3 bases and J by 4 bases, leaving 13 bases between them. Per germline, CDR1 SNHLY and CDR2 FYNNEI. CDR3 sequence reads: CASSDSADSYEQYF. CDR3 coding DNA: TGTGCCAGCAGTGATTCGGCAGACTCTTACGAGCAGTACTTC.

CDR3 in amino acids: CASSPIWRSNEQFF. The CDR3 bases are TGTGCCAGTAGCCCGATCTGGCGGTCCAATGAGCAGTTCTTC. The chain couples TRBV19 to TRBJ2-1; D is unclear. This CDR3 comprises 14 residues. V gave up 6 bases and J gave up 6 bases, with 15 bases separating them. The germline V gene encodes CDR1 LNHDA and CDR2 SQIVND (reference sequence).

The chain is built from TRBV28 and TRBJ1-2; D is possibly TRBD1 (5 bases). CDR1 and CDR2 from the germline V gene are MDHEN and SYDVKM. The CDR3 loop spans 14 amino acids. The V end lost 7 bases, the J end lost 2 bases, and 14 bases lay between the germline ends. CDR3 DNA sequence: TGTGCCAGCACCCTCGGGGGGATCAACTATGGCTACACCTTC. It codes for CASTLGGINYGYTF.

The rearrangement uses TRBV11-2 and TRBJ2-1; D gene uncertain. The CDR3 totals 13 residues. Per germline, CDR1 SGHAT and CDR2 FQNNGV. Trimming removed 3 bases at V and 9 bases at J, with 12 bases between. For the CDR3, the DNA is TGTGCCAGCAGCTTCGGTTCCATCGGTGAGCAGTTCTTC. This encodes CASSFGSIGEQFF.

The chain joins TRBV30 to TRBJ1-5; D unclear. The CDR3 has 13 residues. Trimming removed 0 bases at V and 9 bases at J, with 12 bases between. Germline V gene lookup returns CDR1 GTSNPN and CDR2 SVGIG (reference sequence). The CDR3 reads CAWSVVPWGPQHF. CDR3 bases: TGTGCCTGGAGTGTAGTCCCATGGGGGCCCCAGCATTTT.